This passage covers 29 T cell receptor beta chains from one sample sequenced in a study of OX40 agonist ivuxolimab in advanced cancers. The table came from immunoSEQ multiplex PCR; TCRdb's copy has only in-frame clones and leaves some out. This table holds about 130,000 clones, around 93% found once. Source: CD4+ or CD8+ T cells sorted from blood, taken in a trial of the OX40 agonist ivuxolimab. These TCRs come from an adult with an advanced solid tumor such as melanoma, head and neck, liver or kidney cancer.

The chain couples TRBV6-6 to TRBJ1-5; the match to TRBD1 covers 9 bases. CDR3 length: 14 amino acids. The junction had 2 bases not matched to a gene; V was cut back by 4 bases and J by 4 bases. The germline V gene encodes CDR1 MNHNY and CDR2 SVGAGI (reference sequence). CDR3 sequence (DNA): TGTGCCAGCAGTTGGACAGGGGTAAATCAGCCCCAGCATTTT. Its translation is CASSWTGVNQPQHF.

This chain links TRBV19 with TRBJ1-1, with D perhaps matching TRBD1 (6 bases). The V gene's germline CDR1 is LNHDA and CDR2 SQIVND (reference sequence). CDR3 length: 14 residues. Between the trimmed V and J ends, which lost 6 bases and 3 bases, there was a span of 14 bases. CDR3 sequence reads: CASRNVQGHTEAFF. The CDR3 coding sequence is TGTGCCAGTAGAAATGTACAGGGCCACACTGAAGCTTTCTTT.

The chain links TRBV27 to TRBJ2-1, with TRBD2 identical over 11 bases. The CDR3 is 17 amino acids. Germline assignment: CDR1 MNHEY and CDR2 SMNVEV (reference sequence). J was trimmed by 2 bases and V by 7 bases; bases with no gene match: 10. The CDR3 loop reads CASNLIAGGSPYNEQFF. The CDR3 DNA reads as TGTGCCAGCAACCTTATAGCGGGAGGGAGCCCCTACAATGAGCAGTTCTTC.

In DNA form, the CDR3 reads TGTGCCAGCAGTGTCCAGACAGCGGTAGAGACCCAGTACTTC. This encodes CASSVQTAVETQYF. The rearrangement links TRBV6-1 to TRBJ2-5; D may correspond to TRBD1 or TRBD2 (5 bases each). In germline, CDR1 is MNHNS, CDR2 SASEGT. V was shortened by 4 bases and J by 4 bases, with 13 bases between the two germline ends. The CDR3 totals 14 residues.

The chain employs TRBV30 and TRBJ1-4; no clear D. Germline assignment: CDR1 GTSNPN and CDR2 SVGIG (reference sequence). The V end lost 2 bases, the J end lost 6 bases, and 13 bases lay between the germline ends. The CDR3 consists of 14 residues. DNA for the CDR3: TGTGCCTGGAGTAGGCAGGAGAGTTATGAAAAACTGTTTTTT. This codes for CAWSRQESYEKLFF.

The chain employs TRBV5-4 and TRBJ2-2, with D possibly being TRBD1 (6 bases). Germline CDR1 is SGHNT and CDR2 is YYREEE (reference sequence). This CDR3 comprises 13 residues. V was clipped by 3 bases and J by 5 bases, with 8 bases between them. The CDR3 DNA reads as TGTGCCAGCAGCTGGACAGTTACCGGGGAGCTGTTTTTT. This translates into CASSWTVTGELFF.

V gene TRBV6-5 combines with J gene TRBJ2-7; D not certain. CDR1 is MNHEY and CDR2 is SVGAGI in the germline V gene. This CDR3 is 15 amino acids long. V lost 2 bases to trimming and J lost 0 bases, with 11 bases between them. In DNA form, the CDR3 reads TGTGCCAGCAGTTACAGCAAGGGCTTCTCCTACGAGCAGTACTTC. Translation gives CASSYSKGFSYEQYF.

This sequence joins TRBV19 and TRBJ1-5; D remains ambiguous. Deletions cut 7 bases from V and 6 bases from J, with 16 bases between. The CDR3 loop spans 14 amino acids. Germline values: CDR1 LNHDA, CDR2 SQIVND (reference sequence). CDR3 protein: CASIFRESGQPQHF. CDR3 coding DNA: TGTGCCAGTATTTTTAGGGAGTCGGGTCAGCCCCAGCATTTT.

The V call is TRBV14, the J call TRBJ2-5, with TRBD2 identical over 7 bases. CDR3 length: 14 residues. Germline trimming cut 5 bases from V and 7 bases from J; bases unmatched to any gene: 10. In germline, CDR1 is SGHDN, CDR2 FVKESK. This CDR3 is CASSKGNTGGTQYF. The CDR3 nucleotides read TGTGCCAGCAGCAAAGGGAATACGGGAGGGACCCAGTACTTC.

V usage is TRBV5-1 and J usage is TRBJ2-2; 12 nucleotides agree with TRBD2. The CDR3 contains 16 residues. V was pared by 0 bases and J by 7 bases, with 4 bases of the junction left unmatched. Germline CDR1 and CDR2: SGHRS and YFSETQ. For the CDR3, the DNA is TGCGCCAGCAGCTTGGGACTAGCGGGAGCTAACGGGGAGCTGTTTTTT. Protein sequence: CASSLGLAGANGELFF.

The J gene is TRBJ2-7, the V gene TRBV28; D unresolved. The V gene lost 3 bases and the J gene lost 2 bases, with 11 bases spanning the gap. Germline V lookup: CDR1 MDHEN, CDR2 SYDVKM. This CDR3 is built from 14 residues. The CDR3 region is CASSFNRRTYEQYF. CDR3 DNA sequence: TGTGCCAGCAGTTTCAACAGACGGACCTACGAGCAGTACTTC.

The CDR3 bases are TGTGCCAGCAGAGACCTTGTGGGCGCATTAACAGATACGCAGTATTTT. This translates into CASRDLVGALTDTQYF. The J gene is TRBJ2-3, the V gene TRBV28; no clear D. Between the trimmed V and J ends, which lost 6 bases and 3 bases, there was a span of 19 bases. From germline, CDR1 is MDHEN and CDR2 SYDVKM. The CDR3 totals 16 residues.

The chain carries TRBV9 and TRBJ2-1, with D unclear. CDR1 SGDLS and CDR2 YYNGEE come from the germline V gene. Trimming took 4 bases from V and 0 from J, leaving 8 bases between them. The CDR3 has 14 amino acids. The CDR3 DNA reads as TGTGCCAGCAGCCCAACGAGCTCCTACAATGAGCAGTTCTTC. This sequence encodes CASSPTSSYNEQFF.

The chain employs TRBV6-1 and TRBJ2-7, with 11 bases matching TRBD1. V lost 3 bases and J lost 2; bases outside the gene matches: 3. The CDR3 sequence is 15 residues long. Germline V gene lookup returns CDR1 MNHNS and CDR2 SASEGT. The CDR3, as DNA: TGTGCCAGCAGTGAGGGACAGGGGGTCCCCTACGAGCAGTACTTC. Residues: CASSEGQGVPYEQYF.

The gene calls are TRBV18 and TRBJ2-2; maybe TRBD2 (5 bases). V was pared by 6 bases and J by 2 bases, with 13 bases between. CDR3 size: 15 residues. Germline V gene data show CDR1 as KGHSH and CDR2 as LQKENI. The CDR3 nucleotides read TGTGCCAGCTCCCGAGGGAACGGAAACACCGGGGAGCTGTTTTTT. Protein product: CASSRGNGNTGELFF.

The chain is built from TRBV7-2 and TRBJ2-1, with D maybe TRBD2 (6 bases). The CDR3 length is 15 residues. Trimming stripped 2 bases from V and 5 bases from J, with 13 bases between. The germline V gene has CDR1 SGHTA and CDR2 FQGNSA. In DNA form, the CDR3 reads TGTGCCAGCAGCTTACAGCTGGGCGGGAACAATGAGCAGTTCTTC. It yields the protein CASSLQLGGNNEQFF.

CDR3 sequence: CASSRPTGSNTGELFF. In DNA, the CDR3 is TGCGCCAGCAGCCGCCCAACCGGTTCGAACACCGGGGAGCTGTTTTTT. This sequence joins TRBV4-3 and TRBJ2-2, with D unclear. The CDR3 contains 16 residues. The V gene's germline CDR1 is LGHNA and CDR2 YSLEER. The V and J ends lost 4 bases and 0 bases respectively, with 12 bases between them.

This clone was seen only once. The V call is TRBV30, the J call TRBJ1-4; D unclear. The CDR3 is made up of 12 amino acids. V gave up 4 bases and J gave up 7 bases, with 10 bases separating them. Germline V gene sequence: CDR1 GTSNPN, CDR2 SVGIG (reference sequence). CDR3 protein: CAWNLIGEKLFF. The CDR3 DNA is TGTGCCTGGAATTTGATAGGTGAAAAACTGTTTTTT.

J is TRBJ1-1 and V is TRBV5-1, with unresolved D. The length of the CDR3 is 15 residues. Trimming removed 1 base from V and 1 base from J, with 11 bases in between. Germline loops: CDR1 SGHRS, CDR2 YFSETQ. The CDR3 DNA reads TGCGCCAGCAGCTTGCCCCTGGGAGAGAACACTGAAGCTTTCTTT. Translation: CASSLPLGENTEAFF.

This chain joins TRBV28 and TRBJ1-2; TRBD1 agrees at 7 bases. V trimming: 4 bases; J trimming: 2 bases; junction bases outside the gene matches: 7. The V gene's germline CDR1 is MDHEN and CDR2 SYDVKM. The CDR3 is made up of 15 amino acids. The chain's CDR3 is CASSYQTGRNYGYTF. The CDR3 region has the DNA TGTGCCAGCAGTTACCAGACAGGGAGGAACTATGGCTACACCTTC.

The chain links TRBV28 to TRBJ2-1, with TRBD2 identical over 9 bases. The CDR3 sequence is 17 residues long. V shed 4 bases and J 8 bases; nucleotides not matched to a gene: 15. In germline, CDR1 is MDHEN, CDR2 SYDVKM. The CDR3 DNA follows: TGTGCCAGCAGTTCCTCCAGTGCGGGAGGGCCCGTGGATGAGCAGTTCTTC. Residues: CASSSSSAGGPVDEQFF.

The chain employs TRBV4-2 and TRBJ2-7, with 8 bases identical to TRBD1. V shed 1 base and J 5 bases; nucleotides not matched to a gene: 7. The CDR3 is 15 residues long. CDR1 and CDR2 from the germline V gene are LGHNA and YNFKEQ. The CDR3 loop is CASSQAEAGGHEQYF. The CDR3 DNA reads TGTGCCAGCAGCCAAGCCGAGGCAGGGGGCCACGAGCAGTACTTC.

This chain uses TRBV11-2 with TRBJ1-5; 7 bases fit TRBD1. V was clipped by 5 bases and J by 4 bases; unmatched bases: 5. The CDR3 covers 14 residues. The germline CDR1 and CDR2 sequences are SGHAT and FQNNGV. As DNA, the CDR3 is TGTGCCAGCAGCCTGCGGGACAGAAATCAGCCCCAGCATTTT. Translated: CASSLRDRNQPQHF.

In its sample, this clone was seen once. The J gene is TRBJ2-1, the V gene TRBV19, with 8 bases aligning to TRBD2. Germline V CDR1 and CDR2: LNHDA, SQIVND (reference sequence). V shed 3 bases, J shed 3 bases, and the junction held 13 bases outside the gene matches. The CDR3 is made up of 18 amino acids. The CDR3 region is CASSIRGGELAVYNEQFF. CDR3 sequence (DNA): TGTGCCAGTAGTATTCGGGGTGGGGAACTAGCGGTCTACAATGAGCAGTTCTTC.

The chain combines TRBV9 with TRBJ1-4, with D tentatively TRBD1 (6 bases). With 3 bases removed from V and 3 bases from J, the gap between germline ends came to 9 bases. The V gene's germline CDR1 is SGDLS and CDR2 YYNGEE. This CDR3 comprises 14 residues. This CDR3 reads CASSGGGSNEKLFF. Here the CDR3 DNA reads TGTGCCAGCAGCGGAGGGGGGTCTAATGAAAAACTGTTTTTT.

This chain uses TRBV14 with TRBJ2-1; the D call may be TRBD1 or TRBD2 (5 bases each). CDR1 is SGHDN, CDR2 FVKESK, per germline. This CDR3 contains 16 residues. V gave up 3 bases and J gave up 0 bases, with 12 bases separating them. The CDR3 bases are TGTGCCAGCAGCCACCCGGCAGGGAGCTCCTACAATGAGCAGTTCTTC. Translation: CASSHPAGSSYNEQFF.

The chain links TRBV29-1 to TRBJ2-5; D may be TRBD2 (6 bases). Trimming stripped 7 bases from V and 5 bases from J, with 17 bases between. The CDR3 totals 13 residues. Germline CDR1 is SQVTM and CDR2 is ANQGSEA. CDR3 in DNA: TGCAGCGCCGAACCGGGGGTGAGGGAGACCCAGTACTTC. It codes for CSAEPGVRETQYF.

The chain uses TRBV19 and TRBJ2-2; D is uncertain. V lost 2 bases to trimming and J lost 8 bases, with 15 bases between them. The CDR3 consists of 15 residues. Germline assignment: CDR1 LNHDA and CDR2 SQIVND (reference sequence). DNA for the CDR3: TGTGCCAGTAGTATAAGTCGGGCGAGGCCAGGGGAGCTGTTTTTT. This sequence encodes CASSISRARPGELFF.

This clone appeared once. This chain connects TRBV5-5 to TRBJ1-1; no clear D gene. The CDR3 covers 13 residues. The V end was cut by 0 bases, the J end by 5 bases, with 8 bases between. Germline CDR1 is SGHKS and CDR2 is YYEKEE (reference sequence). CDR3 in DNA: TGTGCCAGCAGCTTGGTTCTTTGGACTGAAGCTTTCTTT. This translates into CASSLVLWTEAFF.